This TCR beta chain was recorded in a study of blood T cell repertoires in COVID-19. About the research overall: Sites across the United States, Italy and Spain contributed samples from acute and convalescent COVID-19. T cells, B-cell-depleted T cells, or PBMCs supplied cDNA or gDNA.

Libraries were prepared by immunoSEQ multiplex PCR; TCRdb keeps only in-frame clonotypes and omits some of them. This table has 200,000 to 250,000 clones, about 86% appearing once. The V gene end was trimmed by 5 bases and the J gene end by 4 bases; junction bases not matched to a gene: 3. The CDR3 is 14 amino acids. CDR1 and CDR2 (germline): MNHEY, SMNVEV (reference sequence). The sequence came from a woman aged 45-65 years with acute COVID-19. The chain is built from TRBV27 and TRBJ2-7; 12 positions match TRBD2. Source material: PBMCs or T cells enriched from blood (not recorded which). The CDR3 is CASSIGLAGYEQYF. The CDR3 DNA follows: TGTGCCAGCAGTATTGGACTAGCGGGATACGAGCAGTACTTC.